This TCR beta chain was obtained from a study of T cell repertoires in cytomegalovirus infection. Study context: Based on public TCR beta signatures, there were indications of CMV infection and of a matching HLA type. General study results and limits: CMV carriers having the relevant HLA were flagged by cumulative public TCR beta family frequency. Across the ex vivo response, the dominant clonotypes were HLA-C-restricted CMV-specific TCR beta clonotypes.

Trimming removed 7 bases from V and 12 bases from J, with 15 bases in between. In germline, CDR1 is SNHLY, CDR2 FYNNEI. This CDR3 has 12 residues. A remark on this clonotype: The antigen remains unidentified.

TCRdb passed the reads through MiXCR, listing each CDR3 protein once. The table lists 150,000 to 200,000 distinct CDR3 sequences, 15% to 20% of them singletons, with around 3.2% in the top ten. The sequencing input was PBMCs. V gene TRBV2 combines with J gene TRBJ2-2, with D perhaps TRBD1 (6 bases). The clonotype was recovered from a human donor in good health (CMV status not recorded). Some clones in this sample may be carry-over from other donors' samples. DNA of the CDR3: TGTGCCAGCAAAGACGTAGGGGGAAAGCTGTTTTTT. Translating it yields CASKDVGGKLFF. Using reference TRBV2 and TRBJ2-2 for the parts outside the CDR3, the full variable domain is EPEVTQTPSHQVTQMGQEVILRCVPISNHLYFYWYRQILGQKVEFLVSFYNNEISEKSEIFDDQFSVERPDGSNFTLKIRSTKLEDSAMYFCASKDVGGKLFFGEGSRLTVL.